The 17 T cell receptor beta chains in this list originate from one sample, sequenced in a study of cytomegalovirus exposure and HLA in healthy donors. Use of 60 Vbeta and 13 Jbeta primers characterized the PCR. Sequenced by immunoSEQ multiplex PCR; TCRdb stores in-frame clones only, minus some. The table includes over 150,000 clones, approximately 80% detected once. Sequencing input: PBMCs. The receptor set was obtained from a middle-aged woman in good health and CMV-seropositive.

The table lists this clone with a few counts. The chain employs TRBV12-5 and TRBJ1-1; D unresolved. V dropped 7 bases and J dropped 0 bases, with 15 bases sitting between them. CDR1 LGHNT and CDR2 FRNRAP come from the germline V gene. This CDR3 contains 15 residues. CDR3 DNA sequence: TGTGCTAGTGCTCCCTCGGGAGGCATGAACACTGAAGCTTTCTTT. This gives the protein CASAPSGGMNTEAFF.

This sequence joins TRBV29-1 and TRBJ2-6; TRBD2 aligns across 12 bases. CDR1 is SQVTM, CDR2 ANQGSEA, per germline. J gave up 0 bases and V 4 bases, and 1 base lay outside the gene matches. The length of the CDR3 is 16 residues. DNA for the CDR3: TGCAGCGTTGGGACTAGCGGGACCTCTGGGGCCAACGTCCTGACTTTC. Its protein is CSVGTSGTSGANVLTF.

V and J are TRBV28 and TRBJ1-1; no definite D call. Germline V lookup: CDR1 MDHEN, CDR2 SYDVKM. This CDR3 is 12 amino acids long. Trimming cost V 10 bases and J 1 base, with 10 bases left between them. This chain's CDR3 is CAIEAPNTEAFF. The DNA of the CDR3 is TGTGCCATCGAGGCCCCGAACACTGAAGCTTTCTTT.

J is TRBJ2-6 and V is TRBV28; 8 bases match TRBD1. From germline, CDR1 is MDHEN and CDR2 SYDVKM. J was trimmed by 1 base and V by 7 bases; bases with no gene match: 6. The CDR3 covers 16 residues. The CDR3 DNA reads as TGTGCCAGCACCGGACAGGGCCCGTCTGGGGCCAACGTCCTGACTTTC. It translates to CASTGQGPSGANVLTF.

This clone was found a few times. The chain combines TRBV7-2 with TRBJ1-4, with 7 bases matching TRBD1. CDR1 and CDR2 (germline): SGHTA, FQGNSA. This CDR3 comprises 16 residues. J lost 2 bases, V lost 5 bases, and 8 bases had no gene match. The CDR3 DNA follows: TGTGCCAGCAGCCCAAAAGGGACAGCGACTAATGAAAAACTGTTTTTT. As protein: CASSPKGTATNEKLFF.

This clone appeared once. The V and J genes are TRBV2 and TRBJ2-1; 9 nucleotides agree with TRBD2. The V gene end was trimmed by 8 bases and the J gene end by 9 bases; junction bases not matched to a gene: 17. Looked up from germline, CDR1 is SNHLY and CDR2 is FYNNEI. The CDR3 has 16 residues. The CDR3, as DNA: TGTGCCAGCGTTTACCTGGCGGGGGGGCCGGGAGGTGAGCAGTTCTTC. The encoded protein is CASVYLAGGPGGEQFF.

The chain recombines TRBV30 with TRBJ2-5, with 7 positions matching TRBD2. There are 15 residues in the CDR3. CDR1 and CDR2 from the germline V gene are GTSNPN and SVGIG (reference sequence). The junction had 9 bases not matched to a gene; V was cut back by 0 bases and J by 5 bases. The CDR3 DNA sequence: TGTGCCTGGAGTGTAATAGCGGGTGTACGGGAGACCCAGTACTTC. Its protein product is CAWSVIAGVRETQYF.

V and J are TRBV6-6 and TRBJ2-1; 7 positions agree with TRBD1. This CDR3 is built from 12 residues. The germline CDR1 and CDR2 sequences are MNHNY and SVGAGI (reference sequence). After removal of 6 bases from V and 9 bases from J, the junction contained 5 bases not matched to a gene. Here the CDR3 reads CASSDREGEQFF. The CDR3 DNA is TGTGCCAGCAGCGACAGGGAAGGTGAGCAGTTCTTC.

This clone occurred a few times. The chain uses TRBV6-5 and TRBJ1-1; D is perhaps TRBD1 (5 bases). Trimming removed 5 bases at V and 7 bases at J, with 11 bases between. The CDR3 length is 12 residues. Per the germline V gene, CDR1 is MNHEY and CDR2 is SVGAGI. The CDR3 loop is CASSTRVDEAFF. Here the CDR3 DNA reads TGTGCCAGCAGTACCAGGGTTGATGAAGCTTTCTTT.

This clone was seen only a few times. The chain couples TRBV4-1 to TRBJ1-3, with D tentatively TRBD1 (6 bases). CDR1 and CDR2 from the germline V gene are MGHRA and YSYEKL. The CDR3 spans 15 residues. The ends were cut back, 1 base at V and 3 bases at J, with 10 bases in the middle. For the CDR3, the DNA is TGCGCCAGCAGCCAAGCCAGGGGCAATGGAAACACCATATATTTT. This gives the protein CASSQARGNGNTIYF.

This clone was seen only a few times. Written as DNA, the CDR3 is TGCGCCAGCAGCCCGGGGACAGACCAAGAGACCCAGTACTTC. It codes for CASSPGTDQETQYF. This sequence joins TRBV5-1 and TRBJ2-5, with TRBD1 matching over 7 bases. The junction had 3 bases not matched to a gene; V was cut back by 4 bases and J by 0 bases. The germline V gene encodes CDR1 SGHRS and CDR2 YFSETQ. The CDR3 is made up of 14 amino acids.

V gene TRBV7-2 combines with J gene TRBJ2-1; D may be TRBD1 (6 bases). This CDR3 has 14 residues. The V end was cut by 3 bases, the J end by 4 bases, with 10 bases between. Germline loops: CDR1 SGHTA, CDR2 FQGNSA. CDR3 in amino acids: CASSFLQGYNEQFF. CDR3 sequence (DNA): TGTGCCAGCAGCTTCCTACAGGGTTACAATGAGCAGTTCTTC.

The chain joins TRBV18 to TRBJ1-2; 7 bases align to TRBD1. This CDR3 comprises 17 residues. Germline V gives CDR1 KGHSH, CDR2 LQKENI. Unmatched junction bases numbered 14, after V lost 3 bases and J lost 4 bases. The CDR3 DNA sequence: TGTGCCAGCTCACCTACGGACGCCGCAGGGGGAGGCTATGGCTACACCTTC. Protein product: CASSPTDAAGGGYGYTF.

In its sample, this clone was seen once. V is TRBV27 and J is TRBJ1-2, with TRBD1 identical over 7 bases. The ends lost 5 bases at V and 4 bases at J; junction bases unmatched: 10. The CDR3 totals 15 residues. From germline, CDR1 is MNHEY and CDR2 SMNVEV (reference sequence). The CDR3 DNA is TGTGCCAGCAGTCCCCGGGACAGACATCCCTATGGCTACACCTTC. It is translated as CASSPRDRHPYGYTF.

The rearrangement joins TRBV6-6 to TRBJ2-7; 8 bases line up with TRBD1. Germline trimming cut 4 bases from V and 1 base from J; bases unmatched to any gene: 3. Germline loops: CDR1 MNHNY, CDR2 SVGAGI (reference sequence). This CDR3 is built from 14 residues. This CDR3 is CASSSTGGSYEQYF. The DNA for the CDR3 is TGTGCCAGCAGTTCAACAGGGGGATCCTACGAGCAGTACTTC.

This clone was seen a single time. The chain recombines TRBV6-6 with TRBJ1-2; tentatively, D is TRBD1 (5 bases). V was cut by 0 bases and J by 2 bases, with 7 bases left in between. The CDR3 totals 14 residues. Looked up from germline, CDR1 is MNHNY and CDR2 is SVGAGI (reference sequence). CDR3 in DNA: TGTGCCAGCAGTTACTCGGACACGAACTATGGCTACACCTTC. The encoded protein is CASSYSDTNYGYTF.

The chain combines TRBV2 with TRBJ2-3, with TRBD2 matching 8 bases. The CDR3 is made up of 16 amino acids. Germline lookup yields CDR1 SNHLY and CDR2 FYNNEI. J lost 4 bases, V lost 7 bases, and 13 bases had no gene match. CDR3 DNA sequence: TGTGCCAGCACCCCCGCTCCCGGGGGGGGATCAGATACGCAGTATTTT. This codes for CASTPAPGGGSDTQYF. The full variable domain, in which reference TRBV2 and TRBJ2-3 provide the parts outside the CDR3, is EPEVTQTPSHQVTQMGQEVILRCVPISNHLYFYWYRQILGQKVEFLVSFYNNEISEKSEIFDDQFSVERPDGSNFTLKIRSTKLEDSAMYFCASTPAPGGGSDTQYFGPGTRLTVL.